The T cell receptor beta chain described here comes from a study of T-cell reconstitution after alpha-beta-depleted transplantation in children. A TCRbeta library incorporating unique molecular identifiers was prepared. TCRdb used MiXCR to reprocess the PCR reads, holding one entry per CDR3 protein. The sample comprises about 120,000 distinct CDR3 sequences, around a tenth of which are singletons, and 8% to 9.5% rests with the top ten. This clonotype was detected many times. The V gene end was trimmed by 3 bases and the J gene end by 2 bases; junction bases not matched to a gene: 8. Germline V lookup: CDR1 KGHSH, CDR2 LQKENI. This CDR3 has 16 residues.

V and J are TRBV18 and TRBJ1-2; 8 bases match TRBD1. Here the sequenced sample was PBMCs from the stem cell graft donor, taken from the stem cell graft. This TCR was recovered from a human donor who donated a stem cell graft to a child with acute lymphoblastic leukemia. The CDR3 DNA is TGTGCCAGCTCACCGACCGGGACAGGAACCAACTATGGCTACACCTTC. The encoded protein is CASSPTGTGTNYGYTF.